The following is a T cell receptor (beta chain) sequence with its context. The sample is drawn from a study of T cells in women clearing cervical HPV infection. Libraries were prepared by immunoSEQ multiplex PCR; TCRdb keeps only in-frame clonotypes and omits some of them. The table for this sample gives under 40,000 clones. Material: blood buffy coat. The source is a woman between 18 and 70 years old with a cervical HPV16 infection that either progressed to CIN3+ or cleared (not recorded which).

The sequenced part of the CDR3 DNA is TGTGCCAGTAGTATAGGGCTGGACATCTCCTACGAC. It yields the protein CASSIGLDISYD. The CDR3 in its entirety is CASSIGLDISYDYTF. This chain uses TRBV19 with TRBJ1-2; D is perhaps TRBD1 (5 bases). From the germline J gene comes the end of the CDR3, since the read stops 3 residues before it. The CDR3 length is 15 residues. CDR1 LNHDA and CDR2 SQIVND come from the germline V gene (reference sequence).